Here is one T cell receptor (beta chain) with its context. V was pared by 4 bases and J by 9 bases, with 9 bases of the junction left unmatched. This CDR3 comprises 16 residues. Germline lookup yields CDR1 KGHSH and CDR2 LQKENI. The whole isolated RNA underwent reverse transcription, so sequencing captured expressed TCRB transcripts. TCRdb's copy holds only in-frame clones and misses some; the assay was immunoSEQ multiplex PCR. Among about 160,000 clones listed, approximately 9% were seen once. The source of the sample is a study of beta chain features in type 1 diabetes. The sample was central memory CD4+ T cells from blood. This chain uses TRBV18 with TRBJ1-6; TRBD1 matches 10 bases. The sequence was collected from a woman between 18 and 30 years old in good health. The CDR3 reads CASSRDRGRQGSPLHF. The DNA for the CDR3 is TGTGCCAGCTCACGGGACAGGGGTCGTCAGGGTTCACCCCTCCACTTT.